This TCR beta chain was profiled in a study of blood T cells in healthy people across ages. Regarding the study as a whole: Reliance upon unsorted PBMCs precluded definitive naive versus antigen-experienced comparison. It was the long-lived donors that had more naive CD4+ cells and higher diversity than aged donors.

Comments on this clonotype: Its antigen remains unidentified.

Using a J-beta primer mix together with a sample-barcoded 5' primer, a second PCR was run for roughly 6 to 12 cycles. Using its own MiXCR run on the 5' RACE reads, TCRdb lists one record per CDR3 protein. The top ten hold approximately 2.9% of the sample, which has 700,000 to 900,000 distinct CDR3 sequences, more than 25% seen once. The same sample was also used in a study of T cells of mothers and their children.

The sequencing input was blood. The TCR comes from a boy younger than 18 in good health.

CDR3: CASSEEGRNTIYF. The CDR3 nucleotides read TGTGCCAGCAGTGAGGAGGGACGAAACACCATATATTTT. V gene TRBV2 combines with J gene TRBJ1-3, with a possible D match to TRBD1 (5 bases). The ends were cut back, 3 bases at V and 5 bases at J, with 8 bases in the middle. Germline CDR1 is SNHLY and CDR2 is FYNNEI. This CDR3 is 13 amino acids long. The full variable domain, its missing parts supplied by reference TRBV2 and TRBJ1-3, is EPEVTQTPSHQVTQMGQEVILRCVPISNHLYFYWYRQILGQKVEFLVSFYNNEISEKSEIFDDQFSVERPDGSNFTLKIRSTKLEDSAMYFCASSEEGRNTIYFGEGSWLTVV.